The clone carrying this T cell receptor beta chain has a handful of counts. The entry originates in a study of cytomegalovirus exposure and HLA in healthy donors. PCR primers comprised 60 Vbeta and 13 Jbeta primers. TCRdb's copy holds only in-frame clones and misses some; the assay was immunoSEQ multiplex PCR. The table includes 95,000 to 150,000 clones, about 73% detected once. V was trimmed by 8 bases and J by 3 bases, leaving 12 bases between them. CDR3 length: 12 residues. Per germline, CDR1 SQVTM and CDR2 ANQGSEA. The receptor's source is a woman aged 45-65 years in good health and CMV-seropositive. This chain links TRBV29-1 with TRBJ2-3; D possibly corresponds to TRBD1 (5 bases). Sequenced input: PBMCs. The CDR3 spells CSSRVSTDTQYF. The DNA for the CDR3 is TGCAGCTCCAGGGTATCAACAGATACGCAGTATTTT.